This paragraph reports one T cell receptor beta chain. The assay was immunoSEQ multiplex PCR, and TCRdb's table has in-frame clones only and misses some. The sample shows around 32,000 clones, 80% to 90% of them seen only once. With 7 bases clipped from V and 5 bases from J, the junction kept 7 bases outside the gene matches. The CDR3 sequence is 15 residues long. The germline V gene has CDR1 SNHLY and CDR2 FYNNEI. The data are from a study of PD-L1 blockade in urothelial cancer. The wider study: The authors examined blood 3 weeks (second dose) and 6 weeks after treatment start. T cells were recovered from blood samples at a median of roughly 150,000.

Here the sequenced sample was PBMCs, taken around atezolizumab (anti-PD-L1) treatment. This TCR was sampled from a man between 50 and 59 years old with urothelial cancer. The rearrangement links TRBV2 to TRBJ1-4; 10 bases agree with TRBD1. The CDR3 here is CASTPGQGSNEKLFF. CDR3 in DNA: TGTGCCAGCACCCCGGGACAGGGGTCAAATGAAAAACTGTTTTTT.